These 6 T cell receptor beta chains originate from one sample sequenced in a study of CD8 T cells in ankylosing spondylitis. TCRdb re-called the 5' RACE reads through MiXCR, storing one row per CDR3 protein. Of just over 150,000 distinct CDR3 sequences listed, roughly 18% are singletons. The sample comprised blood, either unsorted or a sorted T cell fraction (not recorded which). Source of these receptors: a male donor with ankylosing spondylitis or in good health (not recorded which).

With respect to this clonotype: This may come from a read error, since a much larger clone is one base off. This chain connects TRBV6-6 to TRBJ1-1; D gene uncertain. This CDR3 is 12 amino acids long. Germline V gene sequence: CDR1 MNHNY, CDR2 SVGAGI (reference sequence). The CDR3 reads CVSSNKNTEAFF. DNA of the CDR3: TGTGTCAGCAGTAACAAGAACACTGAAGCTTTCTTT.

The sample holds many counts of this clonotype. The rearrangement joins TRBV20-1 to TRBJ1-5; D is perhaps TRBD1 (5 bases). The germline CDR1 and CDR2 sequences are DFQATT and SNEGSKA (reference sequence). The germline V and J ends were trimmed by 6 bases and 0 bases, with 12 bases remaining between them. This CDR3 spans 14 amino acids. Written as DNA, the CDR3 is TGCAGTGCCCTCGGGGGGGTTAGCAATCAGCCCCAGCATTTT. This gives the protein CSALGGVSNQPQHF.

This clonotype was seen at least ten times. DNA of the CDR3: TGCGCCAGCAGGGGTGACTCCAATCAGCCCCAGCATTTT. This sequence encodes CASRGDSNQPQHF. The chain joins TRBV5-1 to TRBJ1-5; D call uncertain. Trimming cost V 5 bases and J 3 bases, with 9 bases left between them. From germline, CDR1 is SGHRS and CDR2 YFSETQ. The CDR3 extends over 13 amino acids.

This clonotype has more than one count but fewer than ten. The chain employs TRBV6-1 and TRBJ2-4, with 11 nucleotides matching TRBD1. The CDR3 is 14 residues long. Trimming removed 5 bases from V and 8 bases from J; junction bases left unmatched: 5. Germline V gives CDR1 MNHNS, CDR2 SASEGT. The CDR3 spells CASSPGQGGDIQYF. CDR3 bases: TGTGCCAGCAGTCCGGGACAGGGGGGGGACATTCAGTACTTC.

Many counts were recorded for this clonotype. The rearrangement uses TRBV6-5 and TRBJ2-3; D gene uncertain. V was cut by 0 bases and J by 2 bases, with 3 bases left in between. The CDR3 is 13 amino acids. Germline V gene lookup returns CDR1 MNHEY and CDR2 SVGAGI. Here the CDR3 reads CASSYSITDTQYF. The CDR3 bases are TGTGCCAGCAGTTACTCTATCACAGATACGCAGTATTTT.

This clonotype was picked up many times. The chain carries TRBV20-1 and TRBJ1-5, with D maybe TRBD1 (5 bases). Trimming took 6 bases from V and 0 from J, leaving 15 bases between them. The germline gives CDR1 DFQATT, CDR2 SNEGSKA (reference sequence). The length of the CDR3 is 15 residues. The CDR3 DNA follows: TGCAGTGCGGGGGGGGAGCCGTATAGCAATCAGCCCCAGCATTTT. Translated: CSAGGEPYSNQPQHF.